This T cell receptor beta chain was recovered during a study of CD8 T cells in Susac syndrome. General study findings and limits: The number of individuals included in the study's TCR sequencing and HLA analysis was acknowledged as relatively small.

TCR beta sequencing covered blood CD8+ and CD4+ T cells. While CD8+ and CD4+ T cells were isolated negatively, TEMRA cells were enriched by FACS. Germline CDR1 GTSNPN, CDR2 SVGIG (reference sequence). The CDR3 sequence is 11 residues long. Trimming took off 0 bases at V and 7 bases at J, with 4 bases between the two ends. The authors reverse transcribed roughly 0.5 to 1 ug RNA with random hexamers. The method of amplification for TCR beta CDR3 was immunoSEQ multiplex PCR, covering 54 Vbeta and 13 Jbeta. A single record per CDR3 protein comes from TCRdb applying MiXCR to the immunoSEQ multiplex PCR reads. This sample has around 170,000 distinct CDR3 sequences; approximately 90% occur once, and the top ten carry 0.08%. On this clonotype itself: The antigen is unknown.

Sequencing was done on a sample of CD4+ T cells from PBMCs. This sequence was found in a human donor in good health. This chain connects TRBV30 to TRBJ2-1; D uncertain. The CDR3 coding sequence is TGTGCCTGGAGTGTGAGGAATGAGCAGTTCTTC. Its protein product is CAWSVRNEQFF.